These T cell receptor beta chains were read from a single sample in a study of a mutant IDH1 vaccine in newly diagnosed glioma. Produced via immunoSEQ multiplex PCR; TCRdb's table is partial and in-frame only. The sample yields tens of thousands of clones, 75% seen once. Which antigens these TCRs recognize remains unknown. This sample comprised PBMCs, obtained from a glioma patient whose treatment included an IDH1 peptide vaccine. The receptors derive from a man aged 35-49 years with glioma. Both conserved end residues are part of each CDR3. The order of the fields is V gene, J gene, D gene, clone size, CDR3 protein, CDR3 DNA. The D gene is left open where the match is weak. The size field is filled for only some rows; it gives once, few, many or a size class.

>TRBV7-9|TRBJ2-1|TRBD2|once
CASSSGTSGRAYNEQFF
TGTGCCAGCAGCTCTGGGACTAGCGGGAGAGCTTACAATGAGCAGTTCTTC
>TRBV10-3|TRBJ2-5|.|.
CAISPDSQETQYF
TGTGCCATCAGTCCCGACAGTCAAGAGACCCAGTACTTC
>TRBV20-1|TRBJ2-3|.|.
CSASLTDTQYF
TGCAGTGCTAGCCTCACAGATACGCAGTATTTT
>TRBV29-1|TRBJ2-1|TRBD2|few
CSVLKLAGLQYEQFF
TGCAGCGTTCTAAAACTAGCGGGATTACAATATGAGCAGTTCTTC
>TRBV7-9|TRBJ1-1|.|.
CASSLLSYRDPTEAFF
TGTGCCAGCAGCTTACTATCTTACAGGGACCCCACTGAAGCTTTCTTT
>TRBV14|TRBJ1-1|.|few
CASSRLYGGLNTEAFF
TGTGCCAGCAGCCGTCTTTACGGGGGTTTGAACACTGAAGCTTTCTTT
>TRBV5-1|TRBJ1-6|TRBD1|few
CASSLAGGQGVAPLHF
TGCGCCAGCAGCTTGGCGGGGGGACAGGGAGTGGCACCCCTCCACTTT
>TRBV5-4|TRBJ2-7|.|.
CASSLGTEKLNF
TGTGCCAGCAGCCTCGGGACTGAGAAGTTAAATTTC
>TRBV6-1|TRBJ1-2|TRBD1|.
CASSEYSYRGQGYGYTF
TGTGCCAGCAGTGAATACTCCTACAGGGGGCAAGGCTATGGCTACACCTTC
>TRBV5-6|TRBJ2-3|TRBD2|.
CASSWQREDTDTQYF
TGTGCCAGCAGCTGGCAGCGGGAGGACACAGATACGCAGTATTTT
>TRBV7-9|TRBJ1-2|TRBD1|.
CASSWYSTGGGGGYTF
TGTGCCAGCAGCTGGTATTCGACAGGGGGTGGAGGGGGCTACACCTTC
>TRBV5-4|TRBJ1-3|.|medium-sized
CASSPEPRRPTIYF
TGTGCCAGCAGCCCGGAACCCAGACGCCCCACCATATATTTT
>TRBV7-2|TRBJ2-1|TRBD1|.
CASSPGQGELNEQFF
TGTGCCAGCAGCCCTGGACAGGGGGAATTAAATGAGCAGTTCTTC
>TRBV6-1|TRBJ1-5|.|few
CASSALIWHF
TGTGCCAGCAGTGCCCTCATCTGGCATTTT
>TRBV7-9|TRBJ1-3|.|.
CASSLLRHSGNGNTIYF
TGTGCCAGCAGCTTATTACGTCATTCCGGGAACGGAAACACCATATATTTT
>TRBV30|TRBJ1-2|.|few
CAWTPQGGFYGYTF
TGTGCCTGGACCCCCCAAGGGGGGTTCTATGGCTACACCTTC
>TRBV5-3|TRBJ1-1|.|.
CARSYRRGLGNRDTEAFF
TGTGCCAGAAGCTACCGCCGGGGGTTGGGGAACAGGGACACTGAAGCTTTCTTT
>TRBV27|TRBJ1-2|.|.
CASSFGVMAGYTF
TGTGCCAGCAGTTTCGGGGTTATGGCTGGCTACACCTTC
>TRBV11-3|TRBJ2-5|.|few
CASSIRLVETQYF
TGTGCCAGCAGCATTCGCCTGGTGGAGACCCAGTACTTC
>TRBV4-1|TRBJ1-2|.|.
CASSPRNNYGYTF
TGCGCCAGCAGCCCACGGAATAACTATGGCTACACCTTC
>TRBV10-1|TRBJ1-2|TRBD1|few
CASSESMAGGFYGYTF
TGCGCCAGCAGTGAGTCGATGGCAGGGGGCTTCTATGGCTACACCTTC
>TRBV6-5|TRBJ2-6|.|.
CASLDPSGANVLTF
TGTGCCAGCCTGGACCCCTCTGGGGCCAACGTCCTGACTTTC
>TRBV30|TRBJ2-1|.|.
CAWSQGGGFGDEQFF
TGTGCCTGGAGTCAAGGCGGCGGTTTCGGGGATGAGCAGTTCTTC
>TRBV18|TRBJ2-6|.|few
CASSAEAWPKGRTGANVLTF
TGTGCCAGCTCAGCCGAGGCATGGCCGAAGGGGAGGACTGGGGCCAACGTCCTGACTTTC
>TRBV27|TRBJ1-2|.|.
CASSVGTDYGYTF
TGTGCCAGCAGTGTCGGGACCGACTATGGCTACACCTTC
>TRBV5-6|TRBJ1-6|.|few
CASSSIVLWGNSPLHF
TGTGCCAGCAGCTCCATCGTCTTATGGGGCAATTCACCCCTCCACTTT
>TRBV7-2|TRBJ2-5|.|.
CASSPQETQYF
TGTGCCAGCAGCCCCCAAGAGACCCAGTACTTC
>TRBV9|TRBJ2-1|.|.
CASSLQTGDNEQFF
TGTGCCAGCAGCCTCCAGACTGGAGACAATGAGCAGTTCTTC
>TRBV6-5|TRBJ2-2|.|few
CASTKGGMTGELFF
TGTGCCAGCACCAAGGGGGGGATGACCGGGGAGCTGTTTTTT
>TRBV7-2|TRBJ2-3|.|.
CASSLRPEPTDTQYF
TGTGCCAGCAGCTTAAGACCGGAGCCCACAGATACGCAGTATTTT
>TRBV29-1|TRBJ2-3|.|few
CSVGFGVGRDTQYF
TGCAGCGTTGGCTTCGGGGTGGGTAGGGATACGCAGTATTTT
>TRBV29-1|TRBJ2-1|.|.
CSVDPRSGAYNEQFF
TGCAGCGTTGACCCCCGAAGTGGGGCATACAATGAGCAGTTCTTC
>TRBV5-5|TRBJ2-3|TRBD2|.
CASTFRWGGRAASDTQYF
TGTGCCAGCACTTTTCGGTGGGGCGGGAGGGCCGCCTCCGATACGCAGTATTTT
>TRBV7-2|TRBJ2-5|.|.
CASSLMETQYF
TGTGCCAGCAGCTTAATGGAGACCCAGTACTTC
>TRBV5-6|TRBJ1-2|.|.
CASSVLLRAGKGYTF
TGTGCCAGCAGCGTTCTCCTCAGGGCGGGAAAGGGCTACACCTTC